Below, 6 T cell receptor beta chains from the same sample are listed, as sequenced in a study of blood T cell repertoires in COVID-19. Profiling relied on immunoSEQ multiplex PCR, and the TCRdb table lists in-frame clones only, not all of them. The data show approximately 220,000 clones, about 85% seen once. Material: peripheral blood. These receptors originate from a man in his fifties or sixties who had recovered from COVID-19.

This rearrangement joins TRBV6-1 to TRBJ1-1; no definite D call. V dropped 2 bases and J dropped 1 base, with 8 bases sitting between them. There are 14 residues in the CDR3. Germline V CDR1 and CDR2: MNHNS, SASEGT. Here the CDR3 DNA reads TGTGCCAGCAGTGAATTAACAGAGAACACTGAAGCTTTCTTT. This encodes CASSELTENTEAFF.

This clone was detected a few times. The genes are TRBV6-1 and TRBJ1-6; TRBD1 agrees at 8 bases. The trim removed 7 bases at V and 6 bases at J, leaving 8 bases unmatched. Germline CDR1 is MNHNS and CDR2 is SASEGT. This CDR3 has 15 amino acids. The CDR3 loop reads CASIRGQEINSPLHF. The DNA for the CDR3 is TGTGCCAGCATTAGGGGACAGGAGATTAATTCACCCCTCCACTTT.

The chain recombines TRBV25-1 with TRBJ2-1; 10 bases are shared with TRBD2. Germline CDR1 and CDR2: MGHDK and SYGVNS. V shed 3 bases and J 7 bases; nucleotides not matched to a gene: 12. CDR3 size: 17 residues. DNA for the CDR3: TGTGCCAGCAGTGACCTCCGAGCGGGAGGGTCTTGGAATGAGCAGTTCTTC. Protein product: CASSDLRAGGSWNEQFF.

This clone turned up a few times. This chain connects TRBV7-4 to TRBJ1-3; D remains ambiguous. V dropped 5 bases and J dropped 0 bases, with 8 bases sitting between them. This CDR3 region has 14 residues. The germline V gene has CDR1 SGHVT and CDR2 SQSDAQ. For the CDR3, the DNA is TGTGCCAGCAGCCCCCTTGTCTCTGGAAACACCATATATTTT. Translated, it gives CASSPLVSGNTIYF.

The chain combines TRBV10-3 with TRBJ2-1; D might be TRBD2 (6 bases). V lost 2 bases, J lost 2 bases, and 13 bases lay in between. This CDR3 is built from 16 residues. Germline CDR1 is ENHRY and CDR2 is SYGVKD. In nucleotides, the CDR3 is TGTGCCATCAGTGAGGAGGACTACCACCCCTACAATGAGCAGTTCTTC. Amino acids: CAISEEDYHPYNEQFF.

In this sample, this clone turned up once. V and J are TRBV6-5 and TRBJ2-7; 9 bases match TRBD1. Trimming at V came to 0 bases and at J to 5 bases, leaving 8 bases not matched to a gene. This CDR3 has 16 residues. Germline assignment: CDR1 MNHEY and CDR2 SVGAGI. In DNA form, the CDR3 reads TGTGCCAGCAGTTACTCGATGGGGACAGGGTTCCACGAGCAGTACTTC. This translates into CASSYSMGTGFHEQYF.